This T cell receptor (beta chain) was recorded in a study of cytomegalovirus exposure and HLA in healthy donors. In germline, CDR1 is SGHRS, CDR2 YFSETQ. The CDR3 consists of 13 residues. With 7 bases clipped from V and 2 bases from J, the junction kept 6 bases outside the gene matches. The PCR used 60 Vbeta and 13 Jbeta primers. The protocol was immunoSEQ multiplex PCR, while the TCRdb copy is restricted to in-frame clones and leaves out a portion. This table has some 150,000 clones, 60% to 80% appearing once. The rearrangement uses TRBV5-1 and TRBJ2-7; TRBD1 matches at 7 bases. Material: PBMCs. This sequence was found in a female donor in good health and CMV-seronegative. The CDR3, as DNA: TGCGCCAGCTCGACAGGGAACCCCTACGAGCAGTACTTC. This encodes CASSTGNPYEQYF.